This T cell receptor (beta chain) came from a study of blood T cell repertoires in COVID-19. Overall study: PBMCs, B-cell-depleted T cells, or T cells were the source of the cDNA or gDNA that made up the material.

Profiling relied on immunoSEQ multiplex PCR, and the TCRdb table lists in-frame clones only, not all of them. The sample records about 240,000 clones, around 84% being singletons. The germline V gene encodes CDR1 MGHRA and CDR2 YSYEKL. The CDR3 contains 16 residues. Trimming shortened V by 0 bases and J by 7 bases, and 16 bases separated the two germline ends. The receptor was isolated from a woman aged 18-29 years with acute or convalescent COVID-19. The sequencing sample was made of peripheral blood. The chain carries TRBV4-1 and TRBJ1-5; unclear D gene. CDR3 sequence: CASSQDGAGEWQPQHF. The CDR3 DNA follows: TGCGCCAGCAGCCAAGATGGCGCCGGGGAATGGCAGCCCCAGCATTTT.